These 15 T cell receptor beta chains were all obtained from the same sample, sequenced in a study of blood T cell repertoires in COVID-19. Using immunoSEQ multiplex PCR, the repertoire was profiled, and TCRdb retains in-frame clones only, with some absent. The sample holds roughly 100,000 clones, roughly four fifths seen once. What was sequenced was peripheral blood. These receptors originate from a man aged 70 or older with active or convalescent COVID-19.

The chain carries TRBV5-1 and TRBJ2-1; perhaps TRBD2 as D (5 bases). CDR1 SGHRS and CDR2 YFSETQ come from the germline V gene. The length of the CDR3 is 15 residues. The germline V and J ends were trimmed by 4 bases and 0 bases, with 11 bases remaining between them. CDR3 sequence (DNA): TGCGCCAGCAGCGGGGTGGGAGTCTCCTACAATGAGCAGTTCTTC. It yields the protein CASSGVGVSYNEQFF.

The chain has TRBV2 and TRBJ1-6; a weak D match, TRBD1 (5 bases). V was cut by 1 base and J by 4 bases, with 11 bases left in between. There are 16 residues in the CDR3. Germline CDR1 and CDR2: SNHLY and FYNNEI. This CDR3 reads CASSEDRKGYNSPLHF. The CDR3 DNA reads as TGTGCCAGCAGTGAAGACAGGAAGGGATATAATTCACCCCTCCACTTT.

This chain connects TRBV10-3 to TRBJ2-7, with 7 bases fitting TRBD2. This CDR3 is 15 amino acids long. Germline trimming cut 0 bases from V and 2 bases from J; bases unmatched to any gene: 4. Germline V gives CDR1 ENHRY, CDR2 SYGVKD. The DNA of the CDR3 is TGTGCCATCAGTGAGTCCTATGGGGGGGCCTACGAGCAGTACTTC. Protein product: CAISESYGGAYEQYF.

The chain is built from TRBV6-2 or TRBV6-3 and TRBJ2-1; D not certain. CDR1 and CDR2 from the germline V gene are MNHEY and SVGEGT. This CDR3 region has 15 residues. Trimming took 0 bases from V and 2 from J, leaving 8 bases between them. CDR3 sequence (DNA): TGTGCCAGCAGTTACTCGGTACCAGCCTACAATGAGCAGTTCTTC. This codes for CASSYSVPAYNEQFF.

The sample holds many counts of this clone. V is TRBV6-2 or TRBV6-3 and J is TRBJ2-3, with a weak D call TRBD1 (5 bases). Germline V gene lookup returns CDR1 MNHEY and CDR2 SVGEGT. CDR3 length: 17 residues. Trimming took 0 bases from V and 1 from J, leaving 14 bases between them. The CDR3 nucleotides read TGTGCCAGCAGTTACTCTTTAGGGGTTTTGGGCACAGATACGCAGTATTTT. Amino acids: CASSYSLGVLGTDTQYF.

The chain links TRBV6-2 or TRBV6-3 to TRBJ1-6, with TRBD1 matching 10 bases. Trimming at V came to 3 bases and at J to 8 bases, leaving 4 bases not matched to a gene. Germline CDR1 and CDR2: MNHEY and SVGEGT. This CDR3 contains 15 residues. Here the CDR3 reads CASSYRDRGYSPLHF. In DNA form, the CDR3 reads TGTGCCAGCAGTTATCGGGACAGGGGTTATTCACCCCTCCACTTT.

The chain uses TRBV6-5 and TRBJ2-1; 8 bases match TRBD1. This CDR3 has 15 amino acids. V lost 6 bases, J lost 7 bases, and 11 bases stayed unmatched. The V gene's germline CDR1 is MNHEY and CDR2 SVGAGI. Written as DNA, the CDR3 is TGTGCCAGCAGGCTTCGGAGACAGGGGACGAATGAGCAGTTCTTC. Translating it yields CASRLRRQGTNEQFF.

The chain joins TRBV29-1 to TRBJ1-1; maybe TRBD1 (5 bases). The CDR3 consists of 14 residues. Germline V gene lookup returns CDR1 SQVTM and CDR2 ANQGSEA. V lost 6 bases, J lost 7 bases, and 21 bases lay in between. CDR3 in amino acids: CSVRPGTQSNEAFF. The DNA of the CDR3 is TGCAGCGTGCGACCCGGGACTCAATCTAATGAAGCTTTCTTT.

The rearrangement links TRBV5-6 to TRBJ2-3, with 10 bases fitting TRBD1. Losses at the gene ends were 3 bases for V and 3 bases for J; bases not matched to a gene: 10. Germline V gene sequence: CDR1 SGHDT, CDR2 YYEEEE. The CDR3 contains 17 residues. CDR3 residues: CASSSARDRGRTDTQYF. Written as DNA, the CDR3 is TGTGCCAGCAGCTCCGCCCGGGACAGGGGTCGAACAGATACGCAGTATTTT.

This chain links TRBV3-1 (or the pseudogene TRBV3-2) with TRBJ2-1; TRBD2 aligns across 9 bases. Germline V gives CDR1 LGHDT, CDR2 YNNKEL (reference sequence). Unmatched junction bases numbered 4, after V lost 3 bases and J lost 4 bases. The CDR3 contains 15 residues. CDR3 bases: TGTGCCAGCAGCCAGCGGGGGGGACGTTACAATGAGCAGTTCTTC. Translating gives CASSQRGGRYNEQFF.

J is TRBJ1-3 and V is TRBV7-2; possible D gene TRBD1, 5 bases. Trimming stripped 5 bases from V and 4 bases from J, with 15 bases between. CDR3 size: 15 residues. Looked up from germline, CDR1 is SGHTA and CDR2 is FQGNSA. CDR3 residues: CASSEQAGLGNTIYF. As DNA, the CDR3 is TGTGCCAGCAGCGAGCAAGCAGGGTTGGGAAACACCATATATTTT. The full variable domain, its missing parts supplied by reference TRBV7-2 and TRBJ1-3, is GAGVSQSPSNKVTEKGKDVELRCDPISGHTALYWYRQSLGQGLEFLIYFQGNSAPDKSGLPSDRFSAERTGGSVSTLTIQRTQQEDSAVYLCASSEQAGLGNTIYFGEGSWLTVV.

The rearrangement joins TRBV7-4 to TRBJ2-3, with D possibly being TRBD2 (7 bases). CDR1 SGHVT and CDR2 SQSDAQ come from the germline V gene. CDR3 size: 16 residues. Trimming stripped 4 bases from V and 5 bases from J, with 19 bases between. The CDR3 region is CASSSKDSGEGDTQYF. CDR3 DNA: TGTGCCAGCAGCTCGAAGGACAGCGGGGAGGGAGATACGCAGTATTTT.

This chain uses TRBV4-1 with TRBJ2-7; the D gene is possibly TRBD2 (6 bases). V lost 0 bases to trimming and J lost 4 bases, with 19 bases between them. The CDR3 consists of 17 residues. Germline V gene sequence: CDR1 MGHRA, CDR2 YSYEKL. DNA for the CDR3: TGCGCCAGCAGCCAAGAGTCCCTCGGGCGGGATGGGTACGAGCAGTACTTC. This sequence encodes CASSQESLGRDGYEQYF.

The genes are TRBV2 and TRBJ1-3, with TRBD1 as a possible D gene (5 bases). Trimming shortened V by 6 bases and J by 4 bases, and 10 bases separated the two germline ends. This CDR3 is 13 amino acids long. The V gene's germline CDR1 is SNHLY and CDR2 FYNNEI. The CDR3 bases are TGTGCCAGCAGCGAGACAGTAGGAAACACCATATATTTT. It yields the protein CASSETVGNTIYF.

The chain has TRBV6-6 and TRBJ2-4; TRBD1 matches at 7 bases. V shed 6 bases, J shed 0 bases, and the junction held 5 bases outside the gene matches. The length of the CDR3 is 15 residues. CDR1 is MNHNY, CDR2 SVGAGI, per germline (reference sequence). As DNA, the CDR3 is TGTGCCAGCAGACCGGGACAGCTAGCCAAAAACATTCAGTACTTC. It encodes CASRPGQLAKNIQYF.